Following are 16 T cell receptor beta chains from one sample sequenced in a study of blood T cell repertoires in COVID-19. Generated by immunoSEQ multiplex PCR, the TCRdb table keeps only in-frame clones and is missing some. The table has some 410,000 clones, roughly 88% seen once; the top ten hold over 0.9%. Sequencing was carried out using PBMCs or T cells enriched from blood (not recorded which). These receptors all stem from a woman in her twenties or thirties with acute COVID-19.

This chain links TRBV15 with TRBJ2-7; 7 bases agree with TRBD2. CDR1 LNHNV and CDR2 YYDKDF come from the germline V gene (reference sequence). J lost 2 bases, V lost 0 bases, and 4 bases had no gene match. This CDR3 comprises 15 residues. CDR3 sequence: CATSREWGGTYEQYF. The CDR3 bases are TGTGCCACCAGCAGAGAGTGGGGGGGTACCTACGAGCAGTACTTC.

The chain joins TRBV6-2 or TRBV6-3 to TRBJ1-1; 10 bases are shared with TRBD1. Germline V gives CDR1 MNHEY, CDR2 SVGEGT. J lost 4 bases, V lost 5 bases, and 4 bases had no gene match. This CDR3 is built from 14 residues. CDR3 amino acids: CASSRTGGFTEAFF. CDR3 nucleotide sequence: TGTGCCAGCAGTCGGACAGGGGGATTCACTGAAGCTTTCTTT.

This rearrangement joins TRBV10-3 to TRBJ1-6, with D possibly TRBD1 on 6 matching bases. CDR1 ENHRY and CDR2 SYGVKD come from the germline V gene. V lost 9 bases to trimming and J lost 8 bases, with 14 bases between them. The CDR3 extends over 13 amino acids. As DNA, the CDR3 is TGTGCCATTTCCCGGACAGTTGATTCACCCCTCCACTTT. Translated: CAISRTVDSPLHF.

The rearrangement joins TRBV10-3 to TRBJ1-3; 9 bases map to TRBD1. Germline V CDR1 and CDR2: ENHRY, SYGVKD. The CDR3 is 18 residues long. V was clipped by 6 bases and J by 2 bases; unmatched bases: 14. The CDR3: CAISDLPGWDRAGNTIYF. The CDR3, as DNA: TGTGCCATCAGCGACCTACCGGGCTGGGACAGGGCTGGAAACACCATATATTTT.

The chain recombines TRBV6-5 with TRBJ2-7; 9 nucleotides match TRBD1. The CDR3 spans 15 residues. Germline V lookup: CDR1 MNHEY, CDR2 SVGAGI. J lost 1 base, V lost 8 bases, and 9 bases had no gene match. CDR3 protein: CASLPRDRASYEQYF. CDR3 DNA: TGTGCCAGCCTACCCCGGGACAGGGCGTCCTACGAGCAGTACTTC.

The chain has TRBV6-6 and TRBJ1-1; D might be TRBD1 (6 bases). The CDR3 contains 18 residues. V was clipped by 5 bases and J by 6 bases, with 28 bases between them. Germline CDR1 is MNHNY and CDR2 is SVGAGI (reference sequence). The CDR3 reads CASSPRGIQGPLQAEAFF. The DNA of the CDR3 is TGTGCCAGCAGTCCCCGGGGAATCCAGGGGCCCCTTCAAGCTGAAGCTTTCTTT.

The rearrangement links TRBV25-1 to TRBJ1-3; D not resolved. Trimming shortened V by 3 bases and J by 4 bases, and 7 bases separated the two germline ends. The germline V gene has CDR1 MGHDK and CDR2 SYGVNS. The CDR3 is 13 amino acids. The CDR3 loop is CASSDVKGNTIYF. The CDR3 nucleotides are TGTGCCAGCAGTGATGTTAAAGGAAACACCATATATTTT.

This chain joins TRBV18 and TRBJ2-1; TRBD2 matches 11 bases. The CDR3 is made up of 15 amino acids. J was trimmed by 3 bases and V by 4 bases; bases with no gene match: 2. CDR1 and CDR2 from the germline V gene are KGHSH and LQKENI. The CDR3 reads CASSRLAGNYNEQFF. CDR3 DNA: TGTGCCAGCTCACGACTAGCGGGGAACTACAATGAGCAGTTCTTC. The variable domain in full, with the rest retrieved from reference TRBV18 and TRBJ2-1, is NAGVMQNPRHLVRRRGQEARLRCSPMKGHSHVYWYRQLPEEGLKFMVYLQKENIIDESGMPKERFSAEFPKEGPSILRIQQVVRGDSAAYFCASSRLAGNYNEQFFGPGTRLTVL.

V usage is TRBV19 and J usage is TRBJ2-3, with TRBD2 identical over 12 bases. This CDR3 is 16 amino acids long. Trimming at V came to 2 bases and at J to 5 bases, leaving 5 bases not matched to a gene. Germline values: CDR1 LNHDA, CDR2 SQIVND (reference sequence). CDR3 amino acids: CASSISSGGEGDTQYF. In DNA, the CDR3 is TGTGCCAGTAGTATATCTAGCGGGGGGGAAGGAGATACGCAGTATTTT.

The chain couples TRBV4-3 to TRBJ2-7; TRBD2 matches 7 bases. J lost 2 bases, V lost 1 base, and 8 bases had no gene match. This CDR3 has 16 amino acids. The germline CDR1 and CDR2 sequences are LGHNA and YSLEER. The CDR3 DNA reads as TGCGCCAGCAGCCAAGGGATAAGCGGGGCTACCTACGAGCAGTACTTC. Its translation: CASSQGISGATYEQYF.

This chain uses TRBV2 with TRBJ1-2; D is unresolved. The CDR3 runs 12 residues. Deletions cut 3 bases from V and 4 bases from J, with 6 bases between. Per the germline V gene, CDR1 is SNHLY and CDR2 is FYNNEI. CDR3 sequence reads: CASSDGVYGYTF. The CDR3 DNA follows: TGTGCCAGCAGTGATGGAGTCTATGGCTACACCTTC.

This chain uses TRBV7-9 with TRBJ2-7; D may be TRBD1 (5 bases). This CDR3 has 13 amino acids. CDR1 is SEHNR and CDR2 is FQNEAQ in the germline V gene (reference sequence). Trimming pared 3 bases from V and 5 bases from J, leaving 11 bases between. CDR3 coding DNA: TGTGCCAGCAGCTTGGACATGAGGAACGAGCAGTACTTC. Protein product: CASSLDMRNEQYF.

This rearrangement joins TRBV2 to TRBJ1-1; tentative D call: TRBD1 (5 bases). This CDR3 has 18 amino acids. Germline CDR1 and CDR2: SNHLY and FYNNEI. The V gene lost 1 base and the J gene lost 3 bases, with 21 bases spanning the gap. The CDR3 sequence: CASSEEDNISGGHTEAFF. DNA of the CDR3: TGTGCCAGCAGTGAAGAGGACAATATCTCGGGGGGTCACACTGAAGCTTTCTTT.

The chain links TRBV7-2 to TRBJ1-2; no firm D call. Germline values: CDR1 SGHTA, CDR2 FQGNSA. There are 14 residues in the CDR3. The V gene lost 1 base and the J gene lost 2 bases, with 8 bases spanning the gap. CDR3 sequence reads: CASSLVGGNYGYTF. The DNA of the CDR3 is TGTGCCAGCAGCTTAGTTGGCGGAAACTATGGCTACACCTTC.

This chain links TRBV5-1 with TRBJ1-3; D gene uncertain. Trimming left V 2 bases short and J 2 bases short, with 11 bases between. Germline V gene lookup returns CDR1 SGHRS and CDR2 YFSETQ. There are 15 residues in the CDR3. CDR3: CASSLEVFTGNTIYF. DNA for the CDR3: TGCGCCAGCAGCTTAGAGGTGTTTACTGGAAACACCATATATTTT.

This chain uses TRBV27 with TRBJ1-1; 7 bases fit TRBD1. Per germline, CDR1 MNHEY and CDR2 SMNVEV (reference sequence). The ends lost 6 bases at V and 4 bases at J; junction bases unmatched: 8. The CDR3 extends over 14 amino acids. CDR3 in DNA: TGTGCCAGCAGCCGGACAGGAACAGGCACTGAAGCTTTCTTT. Its translation: CASSRTGTGTEAFF.